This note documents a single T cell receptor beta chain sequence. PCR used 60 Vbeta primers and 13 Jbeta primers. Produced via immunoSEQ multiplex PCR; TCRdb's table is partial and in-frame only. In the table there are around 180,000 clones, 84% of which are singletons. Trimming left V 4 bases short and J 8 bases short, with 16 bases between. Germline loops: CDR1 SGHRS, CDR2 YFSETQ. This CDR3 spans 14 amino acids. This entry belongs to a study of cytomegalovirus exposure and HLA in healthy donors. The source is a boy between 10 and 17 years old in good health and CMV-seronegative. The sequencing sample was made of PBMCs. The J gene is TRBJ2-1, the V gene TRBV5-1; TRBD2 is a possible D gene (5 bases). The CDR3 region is CASSPWTAADEQFF. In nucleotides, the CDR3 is TGCGCCAGCAGCCCCTGGACTGCGGCCGATGAGCAGTTCTTC.